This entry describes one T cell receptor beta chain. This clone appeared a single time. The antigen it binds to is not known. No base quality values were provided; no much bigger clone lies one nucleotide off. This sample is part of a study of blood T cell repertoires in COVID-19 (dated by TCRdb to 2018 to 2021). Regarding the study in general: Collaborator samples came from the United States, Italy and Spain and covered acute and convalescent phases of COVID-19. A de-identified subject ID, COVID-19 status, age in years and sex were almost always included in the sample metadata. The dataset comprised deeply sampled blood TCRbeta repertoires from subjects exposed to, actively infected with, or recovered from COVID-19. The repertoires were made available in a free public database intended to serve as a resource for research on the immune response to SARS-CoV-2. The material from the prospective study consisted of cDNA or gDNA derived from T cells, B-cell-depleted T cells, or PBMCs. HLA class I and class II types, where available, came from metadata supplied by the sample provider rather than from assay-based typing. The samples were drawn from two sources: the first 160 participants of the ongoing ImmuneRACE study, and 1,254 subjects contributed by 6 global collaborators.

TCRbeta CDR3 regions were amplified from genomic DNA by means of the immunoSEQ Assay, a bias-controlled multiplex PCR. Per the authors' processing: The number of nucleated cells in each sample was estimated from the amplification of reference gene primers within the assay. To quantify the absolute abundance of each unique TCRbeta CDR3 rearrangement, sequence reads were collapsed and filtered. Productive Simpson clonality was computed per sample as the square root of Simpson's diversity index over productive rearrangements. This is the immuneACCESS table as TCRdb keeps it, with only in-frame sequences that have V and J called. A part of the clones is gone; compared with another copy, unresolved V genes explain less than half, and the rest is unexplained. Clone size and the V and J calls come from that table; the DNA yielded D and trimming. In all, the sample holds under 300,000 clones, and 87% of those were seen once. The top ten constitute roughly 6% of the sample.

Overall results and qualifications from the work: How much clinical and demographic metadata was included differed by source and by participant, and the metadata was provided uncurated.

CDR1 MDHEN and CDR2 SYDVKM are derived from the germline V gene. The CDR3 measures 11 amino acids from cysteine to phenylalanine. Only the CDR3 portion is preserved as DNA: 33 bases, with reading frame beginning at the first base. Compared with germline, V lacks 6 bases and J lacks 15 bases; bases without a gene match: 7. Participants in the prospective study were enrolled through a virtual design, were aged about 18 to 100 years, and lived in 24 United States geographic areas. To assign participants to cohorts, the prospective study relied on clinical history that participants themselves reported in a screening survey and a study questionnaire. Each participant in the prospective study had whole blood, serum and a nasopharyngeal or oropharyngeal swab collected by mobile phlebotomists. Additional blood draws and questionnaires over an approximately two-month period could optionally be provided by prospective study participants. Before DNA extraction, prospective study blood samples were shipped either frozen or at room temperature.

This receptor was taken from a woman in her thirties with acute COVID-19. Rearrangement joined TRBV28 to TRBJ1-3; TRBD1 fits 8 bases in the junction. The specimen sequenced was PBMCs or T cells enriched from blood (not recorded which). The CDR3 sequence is CASSQTGTGYF. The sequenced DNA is TGTGCCAGCAGCCAAACCGGGACAGGATATTTT.